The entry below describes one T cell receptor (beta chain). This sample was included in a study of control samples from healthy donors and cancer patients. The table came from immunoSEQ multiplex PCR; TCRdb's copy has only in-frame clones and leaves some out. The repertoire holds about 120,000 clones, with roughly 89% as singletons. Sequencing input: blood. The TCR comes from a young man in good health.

CDR3 sequence reads: CAWKVLGVNTGELFF. Written as DNA, the CDR3 is TGTGCCTGGAAGGTTCTCGGGGTTAACACCGGGGAGCTGTTTTTT. The chain recombines TRBV30 with TRBJ2-2; a weak D match, TRBD2 (5 bases). The ends were cut back, 4 bases at V and 2 bases at J, with 14 bases in the middle. Germline lookup yields CDR1 GTSNPN and CDR2 SVGIG (reference sequence). This CDR3 region has 15 residues.